This TCR beta chain was sequenced during a study of shared clonotypes between healthy human individuals (TCRdb year 2020). Broadly, across the study: The cohort included three men and two women between 18 and 49 years of age. For each donor, CD4 naive and CD4 memory were each run on three plates, CD8 naive on two plates, and CD8 memory on one plate. The study deeply sequenced blood TCR repertoires of roughly five healthy adults to estimate repertoire size and the extent of clonotype sharing between individuals. Libraries were prepared and TCR repertoires were sequenced by different laboratories using diverse techniques, in order to increase sequencing depth and limit assay-specific biases. Per donor, leukapheresis produced somewhere between about 0.85 and 8.9 billion PBMCs.

Clipping removes 5 bases from V and 5 bases from J, with 7 as the unmatched junction base count. The CDR3 measures 14 amino acids from cysteine to phenylalanine. Just the 42-base CDR3 DNA is kept, in frame starting at base 1. Sequences LGHNA (CDR1) and YNFKEQ (CDR2) are obtained from the germline V gene. The donors were healthy, HIV-negative adults who had no recently reported acute infections or vaccinations. Every donor was a Caucasian adult living in Nashville, Tennessee, USA. CD8 memory samples consisted of magnetically selected CD45RO+ cells combined with CCR7-negative CD45RA+ effector memory (TemRA) cells. Blood was obtained by leukapheresis, after which PBMCs were separated by Ficoll-Histopaque density gradient centrifugation and cryopreserved in liquid nitrogen vapor phase. Purity and quantity of every magnetically sorted T cell population were checked by analytical flow cytometry. From each sorted fraction, genomic DNA was isolated and quantified by UV absorbance on a Nanodrop 2000c.

What the study reported, not specific to this receptor: Compared with non-shared clonotypes, the clonotypes found in all four sorted-subset donors had higher generation probabilities. Pairwise subsampling indicated that sequencing depth was expected to affect the degree of clonotype sharing among donors. Incomplete sequencing was indicated by rarefaction of sorted-subset datasets, despite the large sequencing depth. Estimated clonotype richness was generally larger for naive than for memory subsets. Across a few donors, around 5% of naive CD4, roughly 3.5% of naive CD8, approximately 2.5% of memory CD4, and approximately 0.4% of memory CD8 clonotypes were shared. Because the study included a small number of donors, the genetic and exposure-history diversity represented was limited. Sampling was limited to blood, and TCR repertoires in tissue likely differ from TCR repertoires in blood.

Using the deep immunoSEQ assay, TCR CDR3 regions were amplified from genomic DNA by multiplex PCR. Extracted genomic DNA from each cell subset was distributed evenly across all wells of several immunoSEQ 96-well plates, and each plate was treated as a replicate. For sorted subsets, 200 to 250 ng of genomic DNA, equivalent to roughly 33,000 T cell genomes, went into each replicate PCR. Purified libraries were measured with a Qubit 3.0 fluorometer, size-checked on a Bioanalyzer 2100, and measured again with the KAPA Library Quantification kit. Every immunoSEQ 96-well plate was sequenced on a separate single-read 150-cycle Illumina NextSeq 550 flow cell. Concerning the study's data processing: Because the immunoSEQ output held only junctional sequences and lacked quality scores, the filtering could not match the filtering applied to full-length reads. Sequences were annotated with PyIR, a Python wrapper for IgBLAST v1.9, using IMGT germline references to assign V/J genes and CDR3. Reads were filtered out if the reads had weak V/J assignments (E-value above 1e-6), no CDR3, stop codons, out-of-frame junctions, or ambiguous translated residues. V3J clonotypes were defined as sequences sharing an identical inferred V gene, J gene, and CDR3 amino acid sequence. To compute the percentage overlap between repertoires, the number of shared unique clonotypes was divided by the size of the smaller repertoire. RTK rarefaction, the Chao1 estimator, and Recon v2.1 estimates of unobserved clonotypes were used to assess repertoire richness. For all TCRbeta clonotypes obtained by the gDNA method from a handful of donors, generation probabilities were computed with OLGA. TCRdb provides this immuneACCESS table in a form limited to in-frame rearrangements. Some clones are lacking; in checked studies, under half of them reflect an unresolved V gene, and why the rest are absent is not known. That table furnishes V, J and clone size, whereas the DNA furnished D and trimming. This sample holds about 690,000 clones; roughly 88% were observed only once. The ten largest make up about 33% of the sample.

A note on this clone: Its cognate antigen has yet to be identified. No base quality values were provided; no much bigger clone lies one nucleotide off.

Sequencing was done on a sample of memory CD8+ T cells from PBMCs. In the paper's terms, the cell subset or site label means: CD45RO+ cells pooled with CCR7-negative TemRA cells. The sequence is built from TRBV4-2 and TRBJ2-7, and 9 junctional nucleotides match TRBD2. The sequence was obtained from a man aged 18-30 years in good health. Some clones in this sample may be carry-over from other donors' samples. The CDR3 protein: CASSRGREGDEQYF. The nucleotide sequence reads TGTGCCAGCAGCAGGGGGCGGGAGGGCGACGAGCAGTACTTC.